Reported below is one T cell receptor beta chain. Its target is unknown. Samples were assayed with immunoSEQ v3.0 at survey level. Per sample, sequencing targeted 40,000-50,000 T-cell genomes. Method: immunoSEQ multiplex PCR; TCRdb's copy keeps in-frame clones and lacks some. The table records more than 10,000 clones, 88% of them present only once. These data are taken from a study of long-term antiretroviral therapy in people with HIV. In germline, CDR1 is MNHEY, CDR2 SMNVEV (reference sequence). J lost 1 base, V lost 5 bases, and 8 bases had no gene match. The CDR3 is made up of 16 amino acids. Broader study findings: Viral resistance, ART adherence and therapy changes all lacked available data. ART was followed by higher diversity that remained below transplant donor controls.

This receptor was identified in a woman between 40 and 55 years old with HIV. The rearrangement joins TRBV27 to TRBJ1-5, with TRBD1 matching over 7 bases. Sequencing used unsorted PBMCs, obtained 2.1 years after starting antiretroviral therapy. CDR3 amino acids: CASSLIPGQSNQPQHF. The CDR3 DNA sequence: TGTGCCAGCAGTCTAATACCGGGACAGAGCAATCAGCCCCAGCATTTT.